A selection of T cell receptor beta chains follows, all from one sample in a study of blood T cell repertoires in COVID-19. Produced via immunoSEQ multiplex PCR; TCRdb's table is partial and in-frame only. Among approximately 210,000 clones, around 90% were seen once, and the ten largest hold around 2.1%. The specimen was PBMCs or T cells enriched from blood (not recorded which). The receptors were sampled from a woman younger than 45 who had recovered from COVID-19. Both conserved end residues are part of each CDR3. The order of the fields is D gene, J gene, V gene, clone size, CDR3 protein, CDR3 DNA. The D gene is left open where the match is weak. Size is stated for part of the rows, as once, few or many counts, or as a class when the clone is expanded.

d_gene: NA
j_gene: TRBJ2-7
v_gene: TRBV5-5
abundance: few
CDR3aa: CATYAWRSYEQYF
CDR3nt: TGTGCCACCTACGCTTGGAGATCCTACGAGCAGTACTTC

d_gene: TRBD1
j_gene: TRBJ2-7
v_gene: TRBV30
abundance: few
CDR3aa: CAWSALVTGIAYEQYF
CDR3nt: TGTGCCTGGAGTGCCCTAGTGACAGGGATAGCCTACGAGCAGTACTTC

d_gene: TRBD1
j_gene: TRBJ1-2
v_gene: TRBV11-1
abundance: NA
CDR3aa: CASSLATGDGYTF
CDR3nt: TGTGCCAGCAGCTTAGCGACAGGGGATGGCTACACCTTC

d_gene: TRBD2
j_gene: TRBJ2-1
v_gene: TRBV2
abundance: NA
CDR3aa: CASSWTSGRFNEQFF
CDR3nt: TGTGCCAGCAGTTGGACTAGCGGAAGATTCAATGAGCAGTTCTTC

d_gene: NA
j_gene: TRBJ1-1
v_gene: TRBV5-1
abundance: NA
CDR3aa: CASSLDISEAFF
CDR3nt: TGCGCCAGCAGCCTGGACATCTCTGAAGCTTTCTTT

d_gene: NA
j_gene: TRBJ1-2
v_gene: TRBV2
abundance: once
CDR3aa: CASSDTYGYTF
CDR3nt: TGTGCCAGCTCAGACACCTATGGCTACACCTTC

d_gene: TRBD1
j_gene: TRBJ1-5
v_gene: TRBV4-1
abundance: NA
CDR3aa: CASSQLWTGGRQPQHF
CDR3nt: TGCGCCAGCAGCCAACTATGGACAGGGGGACGTCAGCCCCAGCATTTT

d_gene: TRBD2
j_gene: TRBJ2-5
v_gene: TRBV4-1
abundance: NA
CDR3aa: CASSRPTSGALQETQYF
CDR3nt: TGCGCCAGCAGCCGCCCGACTAGCGGGGCCCTCCAAGAGACCCAGTACTTC

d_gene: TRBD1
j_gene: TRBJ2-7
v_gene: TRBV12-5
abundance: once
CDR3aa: CASGPGQGEDEQYF
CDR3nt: TGTGCTAGTGGACCGGGACAGGGGGAGGACGAGCAGTACTTC

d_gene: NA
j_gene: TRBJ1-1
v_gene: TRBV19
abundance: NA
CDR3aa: CASSMQGSLVLKAFF
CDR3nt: TGTGCCAGTAGTATGCAGGGAAGCCTCGTGCTGAAAGCTTTCTTT

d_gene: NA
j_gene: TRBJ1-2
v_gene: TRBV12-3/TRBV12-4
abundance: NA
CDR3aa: CASSLQRESGYTF
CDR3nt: TGTGCCAGCAGTTTGCAAAGGGAGAGCGGCTACACCTTC

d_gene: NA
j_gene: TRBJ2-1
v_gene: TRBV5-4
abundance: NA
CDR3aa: CASSSSRVYNEQFF
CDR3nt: TGTGCCAGCAGCTCGTCCCGGGTCTACAATGAGCAGTTCTTC

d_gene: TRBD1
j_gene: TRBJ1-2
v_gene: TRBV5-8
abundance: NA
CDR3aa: CAYRGGEYYGYTF
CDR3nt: TGTGCCTACAGGGGGGGAGAGTACTATGGCTACACCTTC

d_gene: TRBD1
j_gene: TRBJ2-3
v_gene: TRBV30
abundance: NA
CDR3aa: CAWTGTGASTDTQYF
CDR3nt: TGTGCCTGGACCGGGACAGGGGCATCCACAGATACGCAGTATTTT

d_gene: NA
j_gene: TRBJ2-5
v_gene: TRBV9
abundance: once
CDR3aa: CASSVGLAFQETQYF
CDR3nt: TGTGCCAGCAGCGTAGGTCTAGCGTTTCAAGAGACCCAGTACTTC

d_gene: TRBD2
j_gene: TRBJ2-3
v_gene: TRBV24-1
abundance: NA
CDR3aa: CATSFSGSGSTDTQYF
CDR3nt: TGTGCCACCAGCTTTAGCGGGAGCGGGTCCACAGATACGCAGTATTTT

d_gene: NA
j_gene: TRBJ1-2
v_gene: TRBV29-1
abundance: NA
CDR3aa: CSVEFRGSSYGYTF
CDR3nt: TGCAGCGTTGAATTTAGGGGAAGCTCCTATGGCTACACCTTC

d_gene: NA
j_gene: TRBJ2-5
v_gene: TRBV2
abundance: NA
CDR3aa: CASRDRGETQYF
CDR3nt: TGTGCCAGCAGGGACAGAGGAGAGACCCAGTACTTC

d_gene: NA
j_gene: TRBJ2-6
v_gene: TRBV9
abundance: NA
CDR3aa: CASSVHRGGGANVLTF
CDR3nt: TGTGCCAGCAGCGTGCACAGGGGAGGTGGGGCCAACGTCCTGACTTTC

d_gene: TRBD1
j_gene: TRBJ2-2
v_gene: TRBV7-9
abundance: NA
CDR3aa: CASSLGQGNGELFF
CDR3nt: TGTGCCAGCAGCTTAGGACAGGGCAACGGGGAGCTGTTTTTT

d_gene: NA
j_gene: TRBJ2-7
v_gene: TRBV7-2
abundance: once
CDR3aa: CATSGGHTYEQYF
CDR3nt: TGTGCCACCTCGGGGGGACACACCTACGAGCAGTACTTC

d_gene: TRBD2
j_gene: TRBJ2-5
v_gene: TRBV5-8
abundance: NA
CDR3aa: CASSRGTSGRERETQYF
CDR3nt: TGTGCCAGCAGCCGAGGGACTAGCGGGAGAGAGAGAGAGACCCAGTACTTC

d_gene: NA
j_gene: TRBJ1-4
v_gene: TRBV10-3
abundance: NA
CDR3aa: CAISPTAYNEKLFF
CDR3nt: TGTGCCATCAGTCCGACAGCCTATAATGAAAAACTGTTTTTT

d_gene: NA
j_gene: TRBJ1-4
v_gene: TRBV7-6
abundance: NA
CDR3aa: CASSLAQLNEKLFF
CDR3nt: TGTGCCAGCAGCTTGGCACAGCTTAATGAAAAACTGTTTTTT

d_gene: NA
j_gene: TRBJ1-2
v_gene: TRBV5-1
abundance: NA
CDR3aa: CASSLEGQTNYGYTF
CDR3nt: TGCGCCAGCAGCTTGGAAGGACAGACTAACTATGGCTACACCTTC

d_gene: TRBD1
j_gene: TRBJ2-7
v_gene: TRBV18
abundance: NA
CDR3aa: CASSPGQGASYEQYF
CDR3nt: TGTGCCAGCTCACCAGGGCAGGGGGCAAGCTACGAGCAGTACTTC

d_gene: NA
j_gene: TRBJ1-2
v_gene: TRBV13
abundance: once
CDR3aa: CASSDTGGYGYTF
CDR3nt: TGTGCCAGCAGCGACACGGGGGGGTATGGCTACACCTTC

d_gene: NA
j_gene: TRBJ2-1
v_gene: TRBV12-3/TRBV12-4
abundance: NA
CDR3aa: CASSFVGEDEQFF
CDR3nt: TGTGCCAGCAGTTTTGTAGGGGAAGATGAGCAGTTCTTC

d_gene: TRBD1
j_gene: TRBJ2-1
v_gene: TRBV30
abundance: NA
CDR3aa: CAGFRDSSYNEQFF
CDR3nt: TGTGCCGGGTTCCGGGACAGCTCCTACAATGAGCAGTTCTTC

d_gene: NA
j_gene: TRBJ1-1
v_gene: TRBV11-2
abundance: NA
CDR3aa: CASSADLNTEAFF
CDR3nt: TGTGCCAGCAGCGCGGACTTGAACACTGAAGCTTTCTTT

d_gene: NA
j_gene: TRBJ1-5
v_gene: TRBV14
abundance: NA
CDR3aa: CASSQPGSNQPQHF
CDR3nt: TGTGCCAGCAGCCAGCCGGGGAGCAATCAGCCCCAGCATTTT

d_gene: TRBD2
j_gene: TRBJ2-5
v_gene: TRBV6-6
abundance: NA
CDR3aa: CASSPGLVGAGFLETQYF
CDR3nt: TGTGCCAGCAGTCCGGGACTAGTTGGGGCCGGGTTTTTGGAGACCCAGTACTTC

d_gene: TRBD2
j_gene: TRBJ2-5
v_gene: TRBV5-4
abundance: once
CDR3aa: CASSMKRGGQETQYF
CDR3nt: TGTGCCAGCAGCATGAAGCGGGGGGGCCAAGAGACCCAGTACTTC

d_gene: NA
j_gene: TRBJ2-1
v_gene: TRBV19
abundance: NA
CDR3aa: CASSTQVRAGEQFF
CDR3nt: TGTGCCAGTAGCACCCAGGTCAGGGCCGGTGAGCAGTTCTTC

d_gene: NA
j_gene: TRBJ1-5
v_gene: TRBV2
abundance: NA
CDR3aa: CASSHKPGLIGDQPQHF
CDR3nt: TGTGCCAGCAGTCACAAACCTGGACTCATTGGGGATCAGCCCCAGCATTTT

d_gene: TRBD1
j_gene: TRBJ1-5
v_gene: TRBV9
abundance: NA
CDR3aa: CASSQGARNQPQHF
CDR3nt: TGTGCCAGCAGCCAGGGGGCCCGAAATCAGCCCCAGCATTTT

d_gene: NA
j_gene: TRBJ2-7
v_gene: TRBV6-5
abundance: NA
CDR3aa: CASISYEQYF
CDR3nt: TGTGCCAGCATCAGTTACGAGCAGTACTTC

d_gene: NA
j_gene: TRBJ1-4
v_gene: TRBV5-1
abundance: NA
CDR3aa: CASSLAEDNEKLFF
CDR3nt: TGCGCCAGCAGCTTAGCCGAGGATAATGAAAAACTGTTTTTT

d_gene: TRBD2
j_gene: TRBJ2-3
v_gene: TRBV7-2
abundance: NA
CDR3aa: CASSTGLAGGLDTQYF
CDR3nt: TGTGCCAGCAGCACGGGACTAGCGGGAGGTCTAGATACGCAGTATTTT

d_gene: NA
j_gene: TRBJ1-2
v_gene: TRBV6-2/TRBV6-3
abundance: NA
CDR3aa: CASSYTPEGGPMDYTF
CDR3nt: TGTGCCAGCAGTTACACCCCGGAGGGGGGGCCGATGGACTACACCTTC

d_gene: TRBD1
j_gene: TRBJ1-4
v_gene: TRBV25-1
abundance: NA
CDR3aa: CASSTGAFGTNEKLFF
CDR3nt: TGTGCCAGCAGCACAGGGGCCTTCGGGACTAATGAAAAACTGTTTTTT

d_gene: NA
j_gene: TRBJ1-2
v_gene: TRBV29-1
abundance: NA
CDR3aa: CSVEDPGLFYGYTF
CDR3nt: TGCAGCGTTGAAGATCCAGGTTTGTTCTATGGCTACACCTTC

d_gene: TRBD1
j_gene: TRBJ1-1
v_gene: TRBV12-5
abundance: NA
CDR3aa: CASGWGTVNTEAFF
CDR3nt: TGTGCTAGTGGTTGGGGGACAGTGAACACTGAAGCTTTCTTT

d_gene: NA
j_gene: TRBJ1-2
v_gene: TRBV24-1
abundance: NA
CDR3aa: CATRVNRDGYTF
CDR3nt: TGTGCCACCAGGGTTAACAGGGATGGCTACACCTTC

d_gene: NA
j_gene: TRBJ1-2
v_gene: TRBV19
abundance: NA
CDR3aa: CASRSPGYSVYGYTF
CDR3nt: TGTGCCAGTAGAAGCCCCGGGTATTCGGTCTATGGCTACACCTTC

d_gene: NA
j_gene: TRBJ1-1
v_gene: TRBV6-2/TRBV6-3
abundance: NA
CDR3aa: CASSSHTGNTEAFF
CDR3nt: TGTGCCAGCAGTAGCCATACAGGGAACACTGAAGCTTTCTTT

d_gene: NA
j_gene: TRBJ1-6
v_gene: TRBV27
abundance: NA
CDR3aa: CASSLTYDSYNSPLHF
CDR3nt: TGTGCCAGCAGTTTAACCTACGACAGTTATAATTCGCCCCTCCACTTT

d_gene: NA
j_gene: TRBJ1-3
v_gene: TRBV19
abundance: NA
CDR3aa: CASSPQGFYANTIYF
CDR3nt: TGTGCCAGTAGTCCACAGGGATTTTATGCGAACACCATATATTTT

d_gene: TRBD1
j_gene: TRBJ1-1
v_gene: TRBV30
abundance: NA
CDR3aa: CAWSVRETGGNTEAFF
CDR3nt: TGTGCCTGGAGTGTAAGGGAGACAGGGGGCAACACTGAAGCTTTCTTT

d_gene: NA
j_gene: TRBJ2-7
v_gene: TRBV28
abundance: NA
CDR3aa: CASSPLDSSYEQYF
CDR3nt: TGTGCCAGCAGTCCCCTGGACAGCTCCTACGAGCAGTACTTC

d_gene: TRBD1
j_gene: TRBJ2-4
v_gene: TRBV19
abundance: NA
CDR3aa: CASSTTGGWENIQYF
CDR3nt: TGTGCCAGTAGTACGACAGGGGGTTGGGAAAACATTCAGTACTTC

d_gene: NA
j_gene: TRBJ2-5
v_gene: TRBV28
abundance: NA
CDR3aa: CASTEGGQETQYF
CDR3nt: TGTGCCAGCACCGAAGGGGGCCAAGAGACCCAGTACTTC

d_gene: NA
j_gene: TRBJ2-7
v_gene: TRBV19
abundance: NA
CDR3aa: CASKGGEVMGEQYF
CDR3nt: TGTGCCAGTAAGGGTGGGGAGGTAATGGGCGAGCAGTACTTC

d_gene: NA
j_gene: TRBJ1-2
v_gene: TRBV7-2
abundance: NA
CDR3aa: CASGHQENYGYTF
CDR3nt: TGTGCCAGCGGACACCAGGAGAACTATGGCTACACCTTC

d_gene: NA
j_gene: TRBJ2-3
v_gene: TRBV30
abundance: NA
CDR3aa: CAWSSGQDTQYF
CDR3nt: TGTGCCTGGAGTTCGGGACAAGATACGCAGTATTTT